These T cell receptor beta chains were read from a single sample in a study of post-analysis software for immune sequencing data. Via MiXCR, TCRdb re-called the PCR reads, giving one row per CDR3 protein. There are 380,000 or so distinct CDR3 sequences in the sample; roughly 38% occur only once, and roughly 13% lies in the top ten. Sequenced material: blood. These TCRs come from a girl aged 10 to 17 with multiple sclerosis. Both conserved end residues are part of each CDR3. D genes are given only for firm matches. Clone size, where shown, is once, few, many, or a class for clones that have expanded.

cdr3_length: 13; d_call: -; j_call: TRBJ1-2; clone_size: -; v_call: TRBV7-3; cdr3_nt: TGTGCCAGCAGCTTAGCGACGGGGATTGGCTACACCTTC; cdr3_aa: CASSLATGIGYTF
cdr3_length: 16; d_call: -; j_call: TRBJ1-4; clone_size: few; v_call: TRBV4-1; cdr3_nt: TGCGCCAGCAGCCTCAACAGAGACAGGATTAATGAAAAACTGTTTTTT; cdr3_aa: CASSLNRDRINEKLFF
cdr3_length: 15; d_call: TRBD2; j_call: TRBJ2-3; clone_size: -; v_call: TRBV11-2; cdr3_nt: TGTGCCAGCAGCTTAGCGGGGGGGCACACAGATACGCAGTATTTT; cdr3_aa: CASSLAGGHTDTQYF
cdr3_length: 17; d_call: TRBD2; j_call: TRBJ2-1; clone_size: -; v_call: TRBV6-5; cdr3_nt: TGTGCCAGCAGTTACTCGCCCCTAGCGGGGATTTACAATGAGCAGTTCTTC; cdr3_aa: CASSYSPLAGIYNEQFF
cdr3_length: 14; d_call: TRBD1; j_call: TRBJ2-1; clone_size: -; v_call: TRBV7-2; cdr3_nt: TGTGCCAGCAGCTTCGGACAGGCTCCCAATGAGCAGTTCTTC; cdr3_aa: CASSFGQAPNEQFF
cdr3_length: 17; d_call: TRBD2; j_call: TRBJ2-3; clone_size: few; v_call: TRBV6-1; cdr3_nt: TGTGCCAGCAGACCGCCGGGACTAGCGGGGGGCACAGATACGCAGTATTTT; cdr3_aa: CASRPPGLAGGTDTQYF
cdr3_length: 12; d_call: -; j_call: TRBJ1-6; clone_size: -; v_call: TRBV20-1; cdr3_nt: TGCAGTGCTAGACCAGGGGTTTCACCCCTCCACTTT; cdr3_aa: CSARPGVSPLHF
cdr3_length: 13; d_call: -; j_call: TRBJ1-5; clone_size: few; v_call: TRBV12-3/TRBV12-4; cdr3_nt: TGTGCCAGCAGTCCCCGTGACGATCAGCCCCAGCATTTT; cdr3_aa: CASSPRDDQPQHF
cdr3_length: 15; d_call: -; j_call: TRBJ2-5; clone_size: -; v_call: TRBV5-1; cdr3_nt: TGCGCCAGCAGCTTTAACACAGGGCAACAAGAGACCCAGTACTTC; cdr3_aa: CASSFNTGQQETQYF
cdr3_length: 15; d_call: TRBD1; j_call: TRBJ1-2; clone_size: -; v_call: TRBV12-3/TRBV12-4; cdr3_nt: TGTGCCAGCAGCTTTAACCAGGGGGCCTACTATGGCCACACCTTC; cdr3_aa: CASSFNQGAYYGHTF
cdr3_length: 16; d_call: -; j_call: TRBJ2-3; clone_size: -; v_call: TRBV28; cdr3_nt: TGTGCCAGCAGTCCAGCCGGGACGGATGGCACAGATACGCAGTATTTT; cdr3_aa: CASSPAGTDGTDTQYF
cdr3_length: 15; d_call: -; j_call: TRBJ2-7; clone_size: few; v_call: TRBV20-1; cdr3_nt: TGCAGTGCTAGGGACTCTGGGGGGCCCTCCTACGAGCAGTACTTC; cdr3_aa: CSARDSGGPSYEQYF
cdr3_length: 13; d_call: TRBD1; j_call: TRBJ2-3; clone_size: few; v_call: TRBV12-3/TRBV12-4; cdr3_nt: TGTGCCAGCCAGACAGGGTTCGTGGATACGCAGTATTTT; cdr3_aa: CASQTGFVDTQYF
cdr3_length: 14; d_call: -; j_call: TRBJ2-1; clone_size: -; v_call: TRBV25-1; cdr3_nt: TGTGCCAGCAGTGTATCCTTGGGCGGTAGTGAGCAGTTCTTC; cdr3_aa: CASSVSLGGSEQFF
cdr3_length: 14; d_call: -; j_call: TRBJ2-3; clone_size: few; v_call: TRBV7-8; cdr3_nt: TGTGCCAGCAGCCCCTGGGTGGGGATGGGTACGCAGTATTTT; cdr3_aa: CASSPWVGMGTQYF
cdr3_length: 17; d_call: -; j_call: TRBJ2-4; clone_size: many; v_call: TRBV12-3/TRBV12-4; cdr3_nt: TGTGCCAGCAGTCCCCGGGACTCTGAGGGGGGCAAAAACATTCAGTACTTC; cdr3_aa: CASSPRDSEGGKNIQYF
cdr3_length: 15; d_call: TRBD1; j_call: TRBJ2-3; clone_size: few; v_call: TRBV27; cdr3_nt: TGTGCCAGCAGTCGCCGGGACAGGGCCCCAGATACGCAGTATTTT; cdr3_aa: CASSRRDRAPDTQYF
cdr3_length: 14; d_call: -; j_call: TRBJ1-2; clone_size: few; v_call: TRBV12-3/TRBV12-4; cdr3_nt: TGTGCCAGCAGTTTATCCGGGACTTGTAGCGGCTACACCTTC; cdr3_aa: CASSLSGTCSGYTF
cdr3_length: 11; d_call: -; j_call: TRBJ2-7; clone_size: many; v_call: TRBV20-1; cdr3_nt: TGCAGTGCTGGCGGCTCCTACGAGCAGTACTTC; cdr3_aa: CSAGGSYEQYF
cdr3_length: 12; d_call: -; j_call: TRBJ2-5; clone_size: -; v_call: TRBV29-1; cdr3_nt: TGCAGCGAGGGACTGGGGAAAGAGACCCAGTACTTC; cdr3_aa: CSEGLGKETQYF
cdr3_length: 15; d_call: TRBD1; j_call: TRBJ2-6; clone_size: few; v_call: TRBV25-1; cdr3_nt: TGTGCCAGCAGTTTACAGGGGGATATGTCCAACGTCCTGACTTTC; cdr3_aa: CASSLQGDMSNVLTF
cdr3_length: 13; d_call: TRBD2; j_call: TRBJ2-5; clone_size: -; v_call: TRBV6-5; cdr3_nt: TGTGCCAGCAGTTTGGGAACAGCGGGGGCCCAGTACTTC; cdr3_aa: CASSLGTAGAQYF
cdr3_length: 12; d_call: -; j_call: TRBJ1-2; clone_size: few; v_call: TRBV5-6; cdr3_nt: TGTGCCAGCAGCCCGGGGGCAAACGGCTACACCTTC; cdr3_aa: CASSPGANGYTF
cdr3_length: 16; d_call: -; j_call: TRBJ2-5; clone_size: -; v_call: TRBV10-3; cdr3_nt: TGTGCCATCAGTGAGTCCCCAAGGGGTTCCCAAGAGACCCAGTACTTC; cdr3_aa: CAISESPRGSQETQYF
cdr3_length: 15; d_call: TRBD1; j_call: TRBJ1-1; clone_size: few; v_call: TRBV7-2; cdr3_nt: TGTGCCAGCACCTTACGACAGGGGCATGGAGCTGAAGCTTTCTTT; cdr3_aa: CASTLRQGHGAEAFF
cdr3_length: 12; d_call: -; j_call: TRBJ1-2; clone_size: -; v_call: TRBV6-6; cdr3_nt: TGTGCCAGCAGAACGCCTAACTATGGCTACACCTTC; cdr3_aa: CASRTPNYGYTF
cdr3_length: 15; d_call: -; j_call: TRBJ2-7; clone_size: -; v_call: TRBV12-3/TRBV12-4; cdr3_nt: TGTGCCAGCAGTTTCGACCCAGGGGTGTCTGGCGAGCAGTACTTC; cdr3_aa: CASSFDPGVSGEQYF
cdr3_length: 14; d_call: -; j_call: TRBJ1-6; clone_size: few; v_call: TRBV6-5; cdr3_nt: TGTGCCAGCAGCCCTGAGAGGCGGATTTCACCCCTCCACTTT; cdr3_aa: CASSPERRISPLHF
cdr3_length: 14; d_call: -; j_call: TRBJ1-4; clone_size: few; v_call: TRBV7-6; cdr3_nt: TGTGCCAGCAGCAGCTTTTTGGATAATGAAAAACTGTTTTTT; cdr3_aa: CASSSFLDNEKLFF
cdr3_length: 13; d_call: TRBD1; j_call: TRBJ1-2; clone_size: few; v_call: TRBV7-8; cdr3_nt: TGTGCCAGCAGCACTTACAGGGGAGATGGCTACACCTTC; cdr3_aa: CASSTYRGDGYTF
cdr3_length: 15; d_call: -; j_call: TRBJ1-2; clone_size: -; v_call: TRBV9; cdr3_nt: TGTGCCAGCAGCGTAGAGGCAGGGCGGGACTATGGCTACACCTTC; cdr3_aa: CASSVEAGRDYGYTF
cdr3_length: 14; d_call: -; j_call: TRBJ1-6; clone_size: -; v_call: TRBV10-3; cdr3_nt: TGTGCCATCAGTGAGGAAACGGGGAATTCACCCCTCCACTTT; cdr3_aa: CAISEETGNSPLHF
cdr3_length: 16; d_call: TRBD2; j_call: TRBJ2-4; clone_size: -; v_call: TRBV29-1; cdr3_nt: TGCAGCGTCGGGGAACTAGCGGGGGGGTTTGAGGTCATTCAGTACTTC; cdr3_aa: CSVGELAGGFEVIQYF
cdr3_length: 15; d_call: TRBD1; j_call: TRBJ1-5; clone_size: -; v_call: TRBV7-9; cdr3_nt: TGTGCCAGCAGCTCCGGACAGGCCGGGGGACAGCCCCAGCATTTT; cdr3_aa: CASSSGQAGGQPQHF
cdr3_length: 15; d_call: -; j_call: TRBJ1-6; clone_size: -; v_call: TRBV7-9; cdr3_nt: TGTGCCAGCAGCTTTATGGTCACAGCGCCAGGACCCCTCCACTTT; cdr3_aa: CASSFMVTAPGPLHF
cdr3_length: 16; d_call: TRBD1; j_call: TRBJ2-7; clone_size: -; v_call: TRBV5-4; cdr3_nt: TGTGCCAGCAGCGCGCCGGGACAGTTTAGCTCCTACGAGCAGTACTTC; cdr3_aa: CASSAPGQFSSYEQYF
cdr3_length: 15; d_call: TRBD2; j_call: TRBJ2-3; clone_size: many; v_call: TRBV5-1; cdr3_nt: TGCGCCAGCAGCTTGGCCCGGGGGGGAACAGATACGCAGTATTTT; cdr3_aa: CASSLARGGTDTQYF
cdr3_length: 15; d_call: -; j_call: TRBJ1-4; clone_size: few; v_call: TRBV10-2; cdr3_nt: TGCGCCAGCAGTCGCCGAGCCCAGTATAATGAAAAACTGTTTTTT; cdr3_aa: CASSRRAQYNEKLFF
cdr3_length: 16; d_call: TRBD2; j_call: TRBJ2-1; clone_size: -; v_call: TRBV7-9; cdr3_nt: TGTGCCAGCAGCTTAGTAGGGGCTAGCGGGGTTGATGAGCAGTTCTTC; cdr3_aa: CASSLVGASGVDEQFF
cdr3_length: 16; d_call: -; j_call: TRBJ1-6; clone_size: -; v_call: TRBV7-2; cdr3_nt: TGTGCCAGCAGCTTAGAGAAGACTTTGTATAATTCACCCCTCCACTTT; cdr3_aa: CASSLEKTLYNSPLHF
cdr3_length: 12; d_call: -; j_call: TRBJ1-1; clone_size: -; v_call: TRBV7-9; cdr3_nt: TGTGCCAGCAGCTCTGGGCCGGGTGAAGCTTTCTTT; cdr3_aa: CASSSGPGEAFF
cdr3_length: 18; d_call: TRBD2; j_call: TRBJ2-1; clone_size: -; v_call: TRBV12-3/TRBV12-4; cdr3_nt: TGTGCCAGCGCCCCGCCCCCCCAACTAGCGGGGGCTTACAATGAGCAGTTCTTC; cdr3_aa: CASAPPPQLAGAYNEQFF
cdr3_length: 15; d_call: -; j_call: TRBJ1-6; clone_size: few; v_call: TRBV19; cdr3_nt: TGTGCCAGTAGTATCGATCCAGGGACGAATTCACCCCTCCACTTT; cdr3_aa: CASSIDPGTNSPLHF
cdr3_length: 16; d_call: -; j_call: TRBJ2-3; clone_size: few; v_call: TRBV15; cdr3_nt: TGTGCCACCAGCAGAGCTCGCGCGGGGACAGCAGATACGCAGTATTTT; cdr3_aa: CATSRARAGTADTQYF
cdr3_length: 14; d_call: TRBD2; j_call: TRBJ2-7; clone_size: many; v_call: TRBV20-1; cdr3_nt: TGCAGTGCTAGGAGGGCTAGCGGGGGATACGAGCAGTACTTC; cdr3_aa: CSARRASGGYEQYF
cdr3_length: 16; d_call: -; j_call: TRBJ2-7; clone_size: -; v_call: TRBV2; cdr3_nt: TGTGCCAGCACTCCAACCCTGACGGGGGTAGACTACGAGCAGTACTTC; cdr3_aa: CASTPTLTGVDYEQYF
cdr3_length: 13; d_call: -; j_call: TRBJ1-4; clone_size: -; v_call: TRBV12-3/TRBV12-4; cdr3_nt: TGTGCCAGCAGTTTGGGATGGGGGGAAAAACTGTTTTTT; cdr3_aa: CASSLGWGEKLFF
cdr3_length: 16; d_call: -; j_call: TRBJ2-1; clone_size: -; v_call: TRBV24-1; cdr3_nt: TGTGCCACCAGTGCAAGGGGCCCGAGCTCCTACAATGAGCAGTTCTTC; cdr3_aa: CATSARGPSSYNEQFF
cdr3_length: 13; d_call: -; j_call: TRBJ2-7; clone_size: many; v_call: TRBV7-2; cdr3_nt: TGTGCCAGCAGCTTTACAGGGCCCTACGAGCAGTACTTC; cdr3_aa: CASSFTGPYEQYF
cdr3_length: 13; d_call: -; j_call: TRBJ2-1; clone_size: -; v_call: TRBV12-3/TRBV12-4; cdr3_nt: TGTGCCAGCAGTGCCACCGACAGCAATAGCGAGTTCTTC; cdr3_aa: CASSATDSNSEFF
cdr3_length: 19; d_call: TRBD2; j_call: TRBJ2-3; clone_size: -; v_call: TRBV15; cdr3_nt: TGTGCCACCAGCAGGCCGTCGCCACTAGCGGTCTTTAGCACAGATACGCAGTATTTT; cdr3_aa: CATSRPSPLAVFSTDTQYF
cdr3_length: 13; d_call: -; j_call: TRBJ1-5; clone_size: -; v_call: TRBV6-5; cdr3_nt: TGTGCCAGCAGTTGGACTAGCAATCAGCCCCAGCATTTT; cdr3_aa: CASSWTSNQPQHF
cdr3_length: 16; d_call: -; j_call: TRBJ2-3; clone_size: many; v_call: TRBV29-1; cdr3_nt: TGCAGCGTTGAAGATCTTCGGCAGGGAGGCACAGATACGCAGTATTTT; cdr3_aa: CSVEDLRQGGTDTQYF
cdr3_length: 13; d_call: -; j_call: TRBJ2-6; clone_size: -; v_call: TRBV12-5; cdr3_nt: TGTGCTAGTGGTTTGAGGTGGGCCAACGTCCTGACTTTC; cdr3_aa: CASGLRWANVLTF
cdr3_length: 13; d_call: -; j_call: TRBJ2-1; clone_size: -; v_call: TRBV4-1; cdr3_nt: TGCGCCAGCAGCCAAGTCCTGGTTGATGAGCAGTTCTTC; cdr3_aa: CASSQVLVDEQFF
cdr3_length: 11; d_call: -; j_call: TRBJ1-2; clone_size: many; v_call: TRBV20-1; cdr3_nt: TGCAGTGCGACTGCCAACTATGGCTACACCTTC; cdr3_aa: CSATANYGYTF
cdr3_length: 14; d_call: -; j_call: TRBJ2-7; clone_size: -; v_call: TRBV20-1; cdr3_nt: TGCAGTGCTAGAGTAGGGACTCCCTCCTACGAGCAGTACTTC; cdr3_aa: CSARVGTPSYEQYF
cdr3_length: 12; d_call: -; j_call: TRBJ2-7; clone_size: few; v_call: TRBV12-3/TRBV12-4; cdr3_nt: TGTGCCAGCAGTTTGGAGGCGGACGAGCAGTACTTC; cdr3_aa: CASSLEADEQYF
cdr3_length: 14; d_call: TRBD2; j_call: TRBJ2-3; clone_size: -; v_call: TRBV4-1; cdr3_nt: TGCGCCAGCAGCCTCCGGACTAGCGGAGATACGCAGTATTTT; cdr3_aa: CASSLRTSGDTQYF